This is a list of T cell receptor beta chains from one sample in a study of T cell repertoires in cytomegalovirus infection. From the reads, TCRdb called clonotypes with MiXCR, one entry per CDR3 protein. The table shows fewer than 1,000,000 distinct CDR3 sequences, with approximately 32% occurring only once. No antigen is known for these receptors. The specimen comprised cultured CD8+ T cells from PBMCs, sampled from culture after CMV antigen stimulation. The receptors here all came from a human donor in good health (CMV status not recorded). Some clones in this sample may be carry-over from other donors' samples. The CDR3 runs from the conserved cysteine through the conserved F or W. Each record gives: V gene, J gene, clone size, D gene, CDR3 DNA, CDR3 protein. The D gene is left open where the match is weak. Clone size, where shown, is once, few, many, or a class for clones that have expanded.

v_gene: TRBV5-4
j_gene: TRBJ2-3
abundance: NA
d_gene: NA
CDR3nt: TGTGCCAGCAGCCCCCCGGGGGAGGAAGATACGCAGTATTTT
CDR3aa: CASSPPGEEDTQYF

v_gene: TRBV18
j_gene: TRBJ2-2
abundance: NA
d_gene: TRBD2
CDR3nt: TGTGCCAGCTCACCACGGCTAGCGGGGGACACCGGGGAGCTGTTTTTT
CDR3aa: CASSPRLAGDTGELFF

v_gene: TRBV12-5
j_gene: TRBJ1-1
abundance: few
d_gene: NA
CDR3nt: TGTGCTAGTGGTTTGGTCGGGGGGCGCACTGAAGCTTTCTTT
CDR3aa: CASGLVGGRTEAFF

v_gene: TRBV12-3/TRBV12-4
j_gene: TRBJ2-2
abundance: few
d_gene: NA
CDR3nt: TGTGCCAGCAGTTTAACGCCAGGGGCCGGGGAGCTGTTTTTT
CDR3aa: CASSLTPGAGELFF

v_gene: TRBV19
j_gene: TRBJ1-1
abundance: NA
d_gene: NA
CDR3nt: TGTGCCAGTAGTATGGGGGTTCCCACTGAAGCTTTCTTT
CDR3aa: CASSMGVPTEAFF

v_gene: TRBV6-1
j_gene: TRBJ1-1
abundance: few
d_gene: NA
CDR3nt: NA
CDR3aa: CASSSSLEAFF

v_gene: TRBV7-6
j_gene: TRBJ2-1
abundance: many
d_gene: TRBD2
CDR3nt: TGTGCCAGCAGCTTCACGGGGGGAACCTACAATGAGCAGTTCTTC
CDR3aa: CASSFTGGTYNEQFF

v_gene: TRBV27
j_gene: TRBJ1-1
abundance: few
d_gene: NA
CDR3nt: TGTGCCAGCAGTTTAAGCGCCGTGTACACTGAAGCTTTCTTT
CDR3aa: CASSLSAVYTEAFF

v_gene: TRBV6-2/TRBV6-3
j_gene: TRBJ1-1
abundance: NA
d_gene: NA
CDR3nt: TGTGCCAGCAGTGGACCGGGACCGGAAGCTTTCTTT
CDR3aa: CASSGPGPEAFF

v_gene: TRBV29-1
j_gene: TRBJ2-3
abundance: NA
d_gene: TRBD1
CDR3nt: TGCAGCGTTGAAGGGACAGGGGGCTCTGGCACAGATACGCAGTATTTT
CDR3aa: CSVEGTGGSGTDTQYF

v_gene: TRBV12-3/TRBV12-4
j_gene: TRBJ1-1
abundance: few
d_gene: NA
CDR3nt: TGTGCCAGCAGCTCAAGCCCCGGGTTTACTGAAGCTTTCTTT
CDR3aa: CASSSSPGFTEAFF

v_gene: TRBV6-2/TRBV6-3
j_gene: TRBJ2-3
abundance: many
d_gene: TRBD2
CDR3nt: TGTGCCAGCAGCCCAGGCGAGCGGGGGAGTGATACGCAGTATTTT
CDR3aa: CASSPGERGSDTQYF

v_gene: TRBV25-1
j_gene: TRBJ1-3
abundance: NA
d_gene: NA
CDR3nt: TGTGCCAGCAGTGAATTGTTAAGTTATCCAAACTCTGGAAACACCATATATTTT
CDR3aa: CASSELLSYPNSGNTIYF

v_gene: TRBV6-5
j_gene: TRBJ2-1
abundance: NA
d_gene: TRBD2
CDR3nt: TGTGCCAGCCTGGCGACTAGCGGGGGGGTTAGTGGCTACAATGAGCAGTTCTTC
CDR3aa: CASLATSGGVSGYNEQFF

v_gene: TRBV19
j_gene: TRBJ1-5
abundance: many
d_gene: NA
CDR3nt: TGTGCCACTGAGACAGGTGAGAGCAATCAGCCCCAGCATTTT
CDR3aa: CATETGESNQPQHF

v_gene: TRBV27
j_gene: TRBJ2-1
abundance: NA
d_gene: TRBD2
CDR3nt: TGTGCCAGCGGGGTAGCGGGAGGAGAGCAGTTCTTC
CDR3aa: CASGVAGGEQFF

v_gene: TRBV12-3/TRBV12-4
j_gene: TRBJ2-3
abundance: many
d_gene: TRBD2
CDR3nt: TGTGCCAGCAGTTTGACTAGCGCCTTTGGAGATACGCAGTATTTT
CDR3aa: CASSLTSAFGDTQYF

v_gene: TRBV7-6
j_gene: TRBJ1-5
abundance: many
d_gene: NA
CDR3nt: TGTGCCAGCAGCCCAGGGAGGGATCAGCCCCAGCATTTT
CDR3aa: CASSPGRDQPQHF